The table lists the clone carrying this T cell receptor (beta chain) with a count of one. CDR3 length equals 13 residues. V was clipped by 5 bases and J by 7 bases, with 14 bases between them. CDR1 LNHDA and CDR2 SQIVND come from the germline V gene (reference sequence). Researchers ran the PCR with 60 Vbeta and 13 Jbeta primers. Only in-frame clones appear in the TCRdb table, and some are missing; sequencing was by immunoSEQ multiplex PCR. The sample lists 120,000 or so clones; more than 65% were seen once. This entry belongs to a study of cytomegalovirus exposure and HLA in healthy donors. The specimen was PBMCs. The chain couples TRBV19 to TRBJ1-2; D possibly corresponds to TRBD1 (5 bases). The TCR sequence derives from a man between 18 and 29 years old in good health and CMV-seronegative. CDR3 in DNA: TGTGCCAGTAGTTCGGGGGGAAGGGTTGGCTACACCTTC. Protein sequence: CASSSGGRVGYTF.